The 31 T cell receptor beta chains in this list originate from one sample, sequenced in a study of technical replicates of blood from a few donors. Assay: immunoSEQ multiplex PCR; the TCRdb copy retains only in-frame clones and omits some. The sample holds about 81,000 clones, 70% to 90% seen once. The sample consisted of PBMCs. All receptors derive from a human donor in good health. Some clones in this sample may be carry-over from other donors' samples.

Here the CDR3 reads CASSPGTGTLYQETQYF. The DNA of the CDR3 is TGCGCCAGCAGCCCAGGGACAGGGACCCTGTACCAAGAGACCCAGTACTTC. The chain is built from TRBV5-1 and TRBJ2-5, with 9 bases that match TRBD1. Germline CDR1 reads SGHRS; CDR2 reads YFSETQ. V shed 4 bases, J shed 0 bases, and the junction held 10 bases outside the gene matches. This CDR3 has 17 residues. Full variable domain (rest looked up from reference TRBV5-1 and TRBJ2-5): KAGVTQTPRYLIKTRGQQVTLSCSPISGHRSVSWYQQTPGQGLQFLFEYFSETQRNKGNFPGRFSGRQFSNSRSEMNVSTLELGDSALYLCASSPGTGTLYQETQYFGPGTRLLVL.

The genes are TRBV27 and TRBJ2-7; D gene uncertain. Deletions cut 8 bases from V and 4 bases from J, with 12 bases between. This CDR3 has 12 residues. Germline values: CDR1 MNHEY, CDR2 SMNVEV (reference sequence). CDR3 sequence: CASGGLGYEQYF. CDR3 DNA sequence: TGTGCCAGCGGCGGTTTGGGTTACGAGCAGTACTTC.

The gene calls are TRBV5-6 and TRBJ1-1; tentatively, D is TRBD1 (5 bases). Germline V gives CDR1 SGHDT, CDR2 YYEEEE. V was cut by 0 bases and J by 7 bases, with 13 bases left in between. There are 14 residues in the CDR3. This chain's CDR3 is CASSLGREFLEAFF. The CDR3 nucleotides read TGTGCCAGCAGCTTGGGCAGGGAATTCCTTGAAGCTTTCTTT.

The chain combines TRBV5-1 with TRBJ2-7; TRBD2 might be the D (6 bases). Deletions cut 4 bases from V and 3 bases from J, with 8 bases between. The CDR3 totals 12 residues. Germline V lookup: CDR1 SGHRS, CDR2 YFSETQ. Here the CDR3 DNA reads TGCGCCAGCAGCCAGGGAGGCTACGAGCAGTACTTC. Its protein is CASSQGGYEQYF. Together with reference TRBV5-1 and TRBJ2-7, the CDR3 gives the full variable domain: KAGVTQTPRYLIKTRGQQVTLSCSPISGHRSVSWYQQTPGQGLQFLFEYFSETQRNKGNFPGRFSGRQFSNSRSEMNVSTLELGDSALYLCASSQGGYEQYFGPGTRLTVT.

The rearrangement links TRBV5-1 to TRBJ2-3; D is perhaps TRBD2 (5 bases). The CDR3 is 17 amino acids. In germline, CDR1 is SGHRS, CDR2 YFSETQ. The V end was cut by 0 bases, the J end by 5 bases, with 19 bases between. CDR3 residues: CASSLASEATARDTQYF. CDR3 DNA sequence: TGCGCCAGCAGCTTGGCCTCGGAGGCCACGGCGCGAGATACGCAGTATTTT.

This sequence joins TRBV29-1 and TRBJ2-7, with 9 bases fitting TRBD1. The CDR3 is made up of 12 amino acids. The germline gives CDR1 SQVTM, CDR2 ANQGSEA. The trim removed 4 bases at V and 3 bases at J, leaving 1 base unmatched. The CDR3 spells CSVVTGGYEQYF. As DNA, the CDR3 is TGCAGCGTTGTGACAGGGGGCTACGAGCAGTACTTC.

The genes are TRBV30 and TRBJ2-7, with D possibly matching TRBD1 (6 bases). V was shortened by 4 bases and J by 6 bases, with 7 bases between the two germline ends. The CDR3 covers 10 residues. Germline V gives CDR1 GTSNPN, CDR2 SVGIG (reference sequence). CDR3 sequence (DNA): TGTGCCTGGAAACAGGGCGAGCAGTACTTC. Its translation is CAWKQGEQYF.

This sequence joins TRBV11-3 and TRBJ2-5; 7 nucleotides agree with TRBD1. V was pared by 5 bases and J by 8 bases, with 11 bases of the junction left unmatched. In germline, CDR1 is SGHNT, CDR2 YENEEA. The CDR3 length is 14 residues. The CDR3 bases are TGTGCCAGCAGCCCAACAGGGGATCTGGGAACCCAGTACTTC. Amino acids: CASSPTGDLGTQYF. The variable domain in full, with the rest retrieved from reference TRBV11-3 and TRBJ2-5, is EAGVVQSPRYKIIEKKQPVAFWCNPISGHNTLYWYLQNLGQGPELLIRYENEEAVDDSQLPKDRFSAERLKGVDSTLKIQPAELGDSAVYLCASSPTGDLGTQYFGPGTRLLVL.

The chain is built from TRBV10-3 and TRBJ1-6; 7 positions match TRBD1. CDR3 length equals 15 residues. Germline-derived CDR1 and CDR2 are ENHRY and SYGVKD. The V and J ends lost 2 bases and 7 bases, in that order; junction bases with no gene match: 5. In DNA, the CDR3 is TGTGCCATCAGTGAGAGACAGGGAGAGAATTCACCCCTCCACTTT. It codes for CAISERQGENSPLHF.

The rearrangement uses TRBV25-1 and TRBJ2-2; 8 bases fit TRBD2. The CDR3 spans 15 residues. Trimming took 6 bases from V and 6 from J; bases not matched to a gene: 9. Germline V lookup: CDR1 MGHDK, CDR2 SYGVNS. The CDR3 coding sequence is TGTGCCAGCAGACTGGGACTAGGCGAATCCGGGGAGCTGTTTTTT. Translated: CASRLGLGESGELFF.

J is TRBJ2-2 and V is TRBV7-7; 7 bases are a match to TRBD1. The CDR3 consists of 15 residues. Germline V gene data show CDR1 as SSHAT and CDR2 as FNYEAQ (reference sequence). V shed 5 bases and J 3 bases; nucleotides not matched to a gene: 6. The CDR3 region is CASSQKGAHTGELFF. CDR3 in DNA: TGTGCCAGCAGCCAAAAGGGGGCGCACACCGGGGAGCTGTTTTTT.

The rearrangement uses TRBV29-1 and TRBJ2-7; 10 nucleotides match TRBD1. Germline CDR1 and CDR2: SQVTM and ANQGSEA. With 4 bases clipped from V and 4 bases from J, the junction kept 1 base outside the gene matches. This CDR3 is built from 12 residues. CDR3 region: CSVGQGAYEQYF. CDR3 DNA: TGCAGCGTTGGACAGGGGGCATACGAGCAGTACTTC.

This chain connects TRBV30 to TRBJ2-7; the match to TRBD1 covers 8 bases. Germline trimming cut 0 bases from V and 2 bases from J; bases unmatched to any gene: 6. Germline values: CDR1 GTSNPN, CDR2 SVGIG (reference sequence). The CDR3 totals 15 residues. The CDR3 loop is CAWSVQTGVPYEQYF. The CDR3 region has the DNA TGTGCCTGGAGTGTACAGACAGGGGTTCCCTACGAGCAGTACTTC.

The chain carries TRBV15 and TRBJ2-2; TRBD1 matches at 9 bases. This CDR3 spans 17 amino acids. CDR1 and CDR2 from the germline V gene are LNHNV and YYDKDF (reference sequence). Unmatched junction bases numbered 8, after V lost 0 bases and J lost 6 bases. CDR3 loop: CATSRDEGTGTSGELFF. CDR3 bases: TGTGCCACCAGCAGAGATGAAGGGACAGGGACCTCCGGGGAGCTGTTTTTT.

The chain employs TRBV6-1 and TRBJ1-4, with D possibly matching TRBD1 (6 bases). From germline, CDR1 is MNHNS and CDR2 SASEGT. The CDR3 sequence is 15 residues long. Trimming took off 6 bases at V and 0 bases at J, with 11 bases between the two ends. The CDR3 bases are TGTGCCAGCAGGGAACAGGGCGCAACTAATGAAAAACTGTTTTTT. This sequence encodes CASREQGATNEKLFF.

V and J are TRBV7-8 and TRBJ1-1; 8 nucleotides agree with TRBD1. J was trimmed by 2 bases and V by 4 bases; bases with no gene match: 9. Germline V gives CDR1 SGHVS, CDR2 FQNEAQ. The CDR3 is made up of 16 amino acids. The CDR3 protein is CASSSYSGQGNTEAFF. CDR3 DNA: TGTGCCAGCAGCTCCTATTCAGGACAGGGAAACACTGAAGCTTTCTTT.

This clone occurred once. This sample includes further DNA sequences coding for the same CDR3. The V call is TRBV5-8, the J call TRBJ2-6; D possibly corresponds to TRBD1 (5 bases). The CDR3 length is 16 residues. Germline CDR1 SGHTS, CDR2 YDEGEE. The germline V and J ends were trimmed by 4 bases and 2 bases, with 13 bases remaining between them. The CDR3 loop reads CASSLESGTGANVLTF. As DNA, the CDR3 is TGTGCCAGCAGCCTGGAATCAGGGACTGGGGCCAACGTCCTGACTTTC.

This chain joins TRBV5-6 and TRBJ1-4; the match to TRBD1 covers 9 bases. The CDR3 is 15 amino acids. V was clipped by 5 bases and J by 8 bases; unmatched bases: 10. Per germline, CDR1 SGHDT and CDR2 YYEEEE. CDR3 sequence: CASSRTGGSLEKLFF. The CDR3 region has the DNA TGTGCCAGCAGTCGTACAGGGGGCAGTCTAGAAAAACTGTTTTTT.

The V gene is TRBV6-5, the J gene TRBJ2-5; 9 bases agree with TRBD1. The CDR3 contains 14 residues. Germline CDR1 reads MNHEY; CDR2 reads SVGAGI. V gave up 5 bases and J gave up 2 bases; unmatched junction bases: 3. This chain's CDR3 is CASSRDRAQETQYF. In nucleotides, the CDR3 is TGTGCCAGCAGTCGGGACAGGGCACAAGAGACCCAGTACTTC.

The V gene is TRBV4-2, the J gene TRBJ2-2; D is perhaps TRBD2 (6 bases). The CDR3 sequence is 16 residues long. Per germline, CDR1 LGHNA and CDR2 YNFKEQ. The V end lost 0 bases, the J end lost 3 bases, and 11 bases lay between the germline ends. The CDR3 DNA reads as TGTGCCAGCAGCCAAGATGGGCTAGCGTACACCGGGGAGCTGTTTTTT. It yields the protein CASSQDGLAYTGELFF.

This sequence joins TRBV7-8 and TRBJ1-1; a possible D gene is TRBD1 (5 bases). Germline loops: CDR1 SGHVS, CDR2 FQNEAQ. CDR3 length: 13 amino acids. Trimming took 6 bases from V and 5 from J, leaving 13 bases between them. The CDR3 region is CASSPGGLTEAFF. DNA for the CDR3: TGTGCCAGCAGTCCCGGGGGTTTGACTGAAGCTTTCTTT.

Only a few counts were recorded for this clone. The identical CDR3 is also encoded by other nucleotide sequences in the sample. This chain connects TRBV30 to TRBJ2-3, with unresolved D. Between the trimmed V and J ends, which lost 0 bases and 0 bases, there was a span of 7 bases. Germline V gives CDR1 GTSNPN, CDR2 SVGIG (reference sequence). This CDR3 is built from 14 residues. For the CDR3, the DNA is TGTGCCTGGAGTGTACCCGGGAGCACAGATACGCAGTATTTT. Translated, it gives CAWSVPGSTDTQYF.

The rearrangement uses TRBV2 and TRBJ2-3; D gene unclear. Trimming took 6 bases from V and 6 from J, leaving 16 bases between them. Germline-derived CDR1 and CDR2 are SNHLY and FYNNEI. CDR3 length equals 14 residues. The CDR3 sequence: CASSMESSMDTQYF. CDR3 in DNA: TGTGCCAGCAGCATGGAGTCTAGTATGGATACGCAGTATTTT.

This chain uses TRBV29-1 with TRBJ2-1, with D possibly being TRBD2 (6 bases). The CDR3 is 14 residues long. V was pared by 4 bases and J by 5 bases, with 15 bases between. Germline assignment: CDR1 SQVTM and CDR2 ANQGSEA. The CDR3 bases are TGCAGCGTTGGAGCAGCGGGCCTTAACAATGAGCAGTTCTTC. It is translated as CSVGAAGLNNEQFF.

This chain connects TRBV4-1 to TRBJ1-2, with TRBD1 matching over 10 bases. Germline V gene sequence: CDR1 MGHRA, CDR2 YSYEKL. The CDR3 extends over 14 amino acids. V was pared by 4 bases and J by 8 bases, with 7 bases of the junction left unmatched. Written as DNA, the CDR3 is TGCGCCAGCAGCCCCAGGGACAGGGGAATAGGCTACACCTTC. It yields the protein CASSPRDRGIGYTF.

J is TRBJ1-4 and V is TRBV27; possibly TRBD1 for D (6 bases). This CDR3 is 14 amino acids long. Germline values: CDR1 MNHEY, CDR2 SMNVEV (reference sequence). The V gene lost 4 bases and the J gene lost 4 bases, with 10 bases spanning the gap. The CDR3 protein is CASSWDIDNEKLFF. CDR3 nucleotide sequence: TGTGCCAGCAGTTGGGACATAGATAATGAAAAACTGTTTTTT.

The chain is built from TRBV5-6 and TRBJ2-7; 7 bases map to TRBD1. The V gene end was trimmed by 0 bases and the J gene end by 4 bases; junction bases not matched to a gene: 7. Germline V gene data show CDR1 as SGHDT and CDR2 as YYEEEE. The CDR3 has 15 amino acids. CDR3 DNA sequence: TGTGCCAGCAGCTTGGGCGGACAGGCGTGGTACGAGCAGTACTTC. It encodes CASSLGGQAWYEQYF.

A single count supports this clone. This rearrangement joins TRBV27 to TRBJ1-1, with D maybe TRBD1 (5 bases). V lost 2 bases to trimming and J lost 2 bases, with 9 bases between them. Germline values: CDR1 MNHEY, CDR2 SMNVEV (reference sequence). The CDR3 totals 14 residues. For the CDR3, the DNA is TGTGCCAGCAGTTTAATCCAGGGAAACACTGAAGCTTTCTTT. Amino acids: CASSLIQGNTEAFF.

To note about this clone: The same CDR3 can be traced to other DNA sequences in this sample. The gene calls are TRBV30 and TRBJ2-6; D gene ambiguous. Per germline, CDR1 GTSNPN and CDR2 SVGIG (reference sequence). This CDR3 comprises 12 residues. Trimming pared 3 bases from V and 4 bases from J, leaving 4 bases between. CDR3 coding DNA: TGTGCCTGGAGCTCGGGGGCCAACGTCCTGACTTTC. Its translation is CAWSSGANVLTF.

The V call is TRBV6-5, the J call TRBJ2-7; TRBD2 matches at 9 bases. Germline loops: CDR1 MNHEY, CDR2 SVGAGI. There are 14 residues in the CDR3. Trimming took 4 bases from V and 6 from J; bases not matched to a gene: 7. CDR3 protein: CASSSLAGEIEQYF. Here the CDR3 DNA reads TGTGCCAGCAGTTCCTTAGCGGGAGAGATCGAGCAGTACTTC.

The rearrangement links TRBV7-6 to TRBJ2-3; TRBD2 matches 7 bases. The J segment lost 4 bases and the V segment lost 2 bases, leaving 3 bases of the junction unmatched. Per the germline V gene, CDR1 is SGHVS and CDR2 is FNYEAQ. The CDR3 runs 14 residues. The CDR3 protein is CASSLQRGSDTQYF. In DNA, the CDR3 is TGTGCCAGCAGCTTACAGCGGGGCTCAGATACGCAGTATTTT.